This TCR beta chain was observed in a study of T cell repertoires in cytomegalovirus infection. The V gene lost 5 bases and the J gene lost 4 bases, with 18 bases spanning the gap. The CDR3 covers 15 residues. Germline V gene lookup returns CDR1 MNHEY and CDR2 SMNVEV (reference sequence). Using its own MiXCR run on the reads, TCRdb lists one record per CDR3 protein. The sample includes approximately 500,000 distinct CDR3 sequences, 16% seen only once; the top ten take 20% to 30%. The source of this sequence is a human donor in good health (CMV status not recorded). Some clones in this sample may be carry-over from other donors' samples. The material sequenced was CD8+ T cells from PBMCs. J is TRBJ2-7 and V is TRBV27, with a possible D match to TRBD2 (6 bases). The CDR3 sequence: CASSRKGGTIYEQYF. DNA for the CDR3: TGTGCCAGCAGTAGGAAGGGAGGCACCATATACGAGCAGTACTTC.